Sequencing of this T cell receptor (beta chain) was carried out in a study of beta chain features in type 1 diabetes. The investigators reverse transcribed all of the isolated RNA, so they sequenced expressed TCRB transcripts. Using immunoSEQ multiplex PCR, the repertoire was profiled, and TCRdb retains in-frame clones only, with some absent. In the table there are under 200,000 clones, around 8% of which are singletons. The sample comprised central memory CD4+ T cells from blood. The source of this sequence is a man aged 18 to 30 in good health.

The CDR3 bases are TGTGCCAGCTCACCGGACAGGGAGTTACATGGCTACACCTTC. It yields the protein CASSPDRELHGYTF. The rearrangement joins TRBV18 to TRBJ1-2; 8 nucleotides agree with TRBD1. CDR3 length: 14 residues. CDR1 KGHSH and CDR2 LQKENI come from the germline V gene. The ends lost 3 bases at V and 6 bases at J; junction bases unmatched: 6.